Detailed here is one T cell receptor beta chain. The sample is drawn from a study of technical replicates of blood from a handful of donors. Measured with immunoSEQ multiplex PCR; TCRdb has only the in-frame clones, and not every one. The table has tens of thousands of clones, around 96% seen once. The CDR3 is made up of 13 amino acids. V was cut by 6 bases and J by 0 bases, with 5 bases left in between. Germline CDR1 and CDR2: MGHRA and YSYEKL. Specimen: T cells isolated from PBMCs. The chain couples TRBV4-1 to TRBJ1-4; D is uncertain. The origin of this receptor is a human donor in good health. In nucleotides, the CDR3 is TGCGCCAGCAGTTCCACAACTAATGAAAAACTGTTTTTT. It codes for CASSSTTNEKLFF.